This T cell receptor beta chain appears in the sequencing data of a study of blood T cell repertoires in COVID-19 (dated by TCRdb to 2019 to 2021). About the investigation overall: Samples from collaborators originated in the United States, Italy and Spain and spanned both the acute and convalescent phases of COVID-19. The repertoires were released in a freely available public database intended as a resource for research on the immune response to SARS-CoV-2. The dataset comprised deeply sampled blood TCRbeta repertoires from subjects exposed to, actively infected with, or recovered from COVID-19. The samples were drawn from the first 160 participants of the ongoing ImmuneRACE study and from 1,254 subjects provided by 6 global collaborators. Where HLA class I and class II types were available, the types were taken from metadata supplied by the sample provider, not from assay-based typing. The prospective study material was composed of cDNA or gDNA derived from T cells, B-cell-depleted T cells, or PBMCs. A de-identified subject ID, COVID-19 status, age in years and sex were almost always included in the sample metadata. Overall study results and their limits: The quantity of clinical and demographic metadata differed by source and by participant and was supplied without curation.

At one collaborating source in Seattle, patients were enrolled during active infection and were followed longitudinally through the course of disease. Collaborating institutions collected whole blood in K2EDTA tubes following their own protocols. For TCRbeta analysis, collaborators shipped samples in one of three forms: frozen whole blood, isolated PBMCs, or DNA extracted from either of those sample types. TCRbeta CDR3 regions were amplified from genomic DNA by means of the immunoSEQ Assay, a bias-controlled multiplex PCR. The study's own analysis went as follows. Nucleated cell counts per sample were estimated from amplification of reference gene primers within the assay. To quantify the absolute abundance of each unique TCRbeta CDR3 rearrangement, sequence reads were collapsed and filtered. For each sample, productive Simpson clonality was calculated by taking the square root of Simpson's diversity index across productive rearrangements. What TCRdb holds here is the immuneACCESS table cut down to in-frame rearrangements. Part of the clones is not present; checked against another copy, under half of the missing clones reflect an unresolved V gene, and the others are unexplained. V, J and clone size are taken as reported in that table, and D and trimming were inferred from the DNA itself. This sample holds 430,000 or so clones; about 90% were observed only once. The ten largest account for about 0.91% of the sample.

Regarding this clone: It lacks a known antigen. The junction shows a germline mismatch at one end, possibly a read error.

The origin of this receptor is a man between 18 and 35 years old with COVID-19, enrolled during active disease. Sequenced material: peripheral blood.

In nucleotide form, the sequence is TGTGCCAGCAACACAGGTACGCAGTATTTT. Its protein reads: CASNTGTQYF. The chain employs TRBV6-5 and TRBJ2-3; the D segment could be TRBD1, given 5 matching bases. CDR1 MNHEY and CDR2 SVGAGI were looked up in the germline V gene. The CDR3 runs 10 amino acids, cysteine and phenylalanine included. Left in the record is the CDR3 DNA by itself, 30 bases read in frame from the first base.